This T cell receptor (beta chain) was recovered during a study of blood T cell repertoires in COVID-19. Membership in each cohort depended on participant-reported clinical history. In the case of this clone: Other nucleotide sequences from this sample produce the same CDR3.

Here immunoSEQ multiplex PCR was the method, and the copy in TCRdb shows in-frame clones only, minus some. The sample lists some 260,000 clones, about 86% occurring once. Sequenced sample: PBMCs or T cells enriched from blood (not recorded which). This clonotype was sampled from a man in his thirties or forties with acute COVID-19.

The CDR3 DNA reads as TGTGCCAGCAGCCTACAGGGGAGCTCTGGAAACACCATATATTTT. Amino acid sequence: CASSLQGSSGNTIYF. The V and J genes are TRBV11-2 and TRBJ1-3, with 7 nucleotides matching TRBD1. This CDR3 is 15 amino acids long. The ends lost 5 bases at V and 0 bases at J; junction bases unmatched: 4. Germline assignment: CDR1 SGHAT and CDR2 FQNNGV.